This passage covers 13 T cell receptor beta chains from one sample sequenced in a study of cytomegalovirus exposure and HLA in healthy donors. Assay: immunoSEQ multiplex PCR; the TCRdb copy retains only in-frame clones and omits some. The sample consists of approximately 46,000 clones, approximately 94% of them appearing once. The sequenced material came from PBMCs. Receptors originate from a woman in her late teens or twenties in good health and CMV-seronegative.

The chain uses TRBV5-6 and TRBJ2-3, with 7 bases identical to TRBD1. V trimming: 2 bases; J trimming: 5 bases; junction bases outside the gene matches: 5. The CDR3 runs to 14 residues. Germline V CDR1 and CDR2: SGHDT, YYEEEE. CDR3 sequence (DNA): TGTGCCAGCAGCTTCGGACAGGTTATAGATACGCAGTATTTT. Its protein product is CASSFGQVIDTQYF.

The V and J genes are TRBV27 and TRBJ2-7, with 10 bases matching TRBD1. Germline loops: CDR1 MNHEY, CDR2 SMNVEV (reference sequence). Trimming removed 6 bases from V and 3 bases from J; junction bases left unmatched: 2. This CDR3 is 13 amino acids long. The CDR3, as DNA: TGTGCCAGCAGGGGACAGGGGAGCTACGAGCAGTACTTC. It specifies CASRGQGSYEQYF.

V usage is TRBV21-1 and J usage is TRBJ2-1; the table's D call, TRBD1, was not checked against the DNA. TRBV21-1 is an annotated pseudogene. This CDR3 is built from 15 residues. The CDR3 DNA sequence: TGTGCCAGCAGCAAGACAGGGAGCTCCTACAATGAGCAGTTCTTC. Protein: CASSKTGSSYNEQFF.

V gene TRBV5-1 combines with J gene TRBJ2-3, with D possibly matching TRBD2 (5 bases). The germline CDR1 and CDR2 sequences are SGHRS and YFSETQ. This CDR3 has 13 residues. V lost 0 bases to trimming and J lost 6 bases, with 8 bases between them. The CDR3 DNA sequence: TGCGCCAGCAGCTTGGCCGTAGCGGATACGCAGTATTTT. This codes for CASSLAVADTQYF.

The gene calls are TRBV28 and TRBJ2-5; perhaps TRBD1 as D (5 bases). CDR1 MDHEN and CDR2 SYDVKM come from the germline V gene. The CDR3 totals 12 residues. V was shortened by 6 bases and J by 7 bases, with 12 bases between the two germline ends. As DNA, the CDR3 is TGTGCCAGCAGGATTCCGCAGGGGACCCAGTACTTC. Its protein is CASRIPQGTQYF.

The rearrangement joins TRBV5-1 to TRBJ1-1, with D possibly being TRBD1 (6 bases). Trimming cost V 0 bases and J 7 bases, with 10 bases left between them. Germline lookup yields CDR1 SGHRS and CDR2 YFSETQ. This CDR3 has 13 amino acids. The CDR3 loop is CASSLGQEVEAFF. The CDR3 DNA is TGCGCCAGCAGCTTGGGACAGGAGGTTGAAGCTTTCTTT.

CDR3 region: CASSVGGTQETQYF. DNA of the CDR3: TGTGCCAGCAGCGTAGGAGGGACTCAAGAGACCCAGTACTTC. The chain recombines TRBV9 with TRBJ2-5, with D possibly matching TRBD2 (6 bases). Between the trimmed V and J ends, which lost 0 bases and 2 bases, there was a span of 8 bases. The CDR3 contains 14 residues. Germline CDR1 SGDLS, CDR2 YYNGEE.

The V call is TRBV7-3, the J call TRBJ2-1; D is unresolved. V shed 0 bases and J shed 8 bases, with 5 bases lying between them. Germline V lookup: CDR1 SGHTA, CDR2 FQGTGA. The CDR3 runs to 12 residues. The CDR3 is CASSLTPDEQFF. The CDR3 bases are TGTGCCAGCAGCTTAACCCCCGATGAGCAGTTCTTC.

The rearrangement links TRBV10-2 to TRBJ2-3, with D maybe TRBD1 (6 bases). Germline CDR1 is WSHSY and CDR2 is SAAADI. CDR3 size: 14 residues. V lost 5 bases and J lost 2, with 11 bases in between. The chain's CDR3 is CASSTGPITDTQYF. The CDR3 DNA follows: TGCGCCAGCAGTACAGGGCCCATCACAGATACGCAGTATTTT.

This clone came up once. The rearrangement links TRBV7-3 to TRBJ2-3, with a tentative D call TRBD1 (5 bases). CDR3 length: 15 amino acids. Germline CDR1 SGHTA, CDR2 FQGTGA. Between the trimmed V and J ends, which lost 4 bases and 3 bases, there was a span of 14 bases. CDR3 sequence (DNA): TGTGCCAGCAGCTCGTTTAGCAGGGTAACAGATACGCAGTATTTT. Amino acid sequence: CASSSFSRVTDTQYF.

This rearrangement joins TRBV6-5 to TRBJ1-1; a possible D gene is TRBD1 (6 bases). Trimming stripped 2 bases from V and 5 bases from J, with 12 bases between. Germline V gives CDR1 MNHEY, CDR2 SVGAGI. The CDR3 sequence is 14 residues long. The CDR3 sequence: CASSYVPGQTEAFF. The CDR3 nucleotides read TGTGCCAGCAGTTACGTACCTGGACAGACTGAAGCTTTCTTT.

The chain combines TRBV4-1 with TRBJ2-4; TRBD2 aligns across 7 bases. Germline loops: CDR1 MGHRA, CDR2 YSYEKL. The CDR3 totals 21 residues. After removal of 1 base from V and 0 bases from J, the junction contained 18 bases not matched to a gene. CDR3 in amino acids: CASSQALLGLAEGLAKNIQYF. The CDR3, as DNA: TGCGCCAGCAGCCAAGCTCTACTTGGGCTAGCGGAAGGACTAGCCAAAAACATTCAGTACTTC.

This clone was recorded only once. The chain has TRBV5-1 and TRBJ1-1; D unclear. Germline V gives CDR1 SGHRS, CDR2 YFSETQ. The V gene lost 0 bases and the J gene lost 3 bases, with 15 bases spanning the gap. The CDR3 extends over 16 amino acids. The CDR3 DNA reads as TGCGCCAGCAGCTTGGCCCACCGTGACTTGGACACTGAAGCTTTCTTT. As protein: CASSLAHRDLDTEAFF.